This is a list of T cell receptor beta chains from one sample in a study. TCRdb processed the 5' RACE reads anew with MiXCR; each CDR3 protein has one entry. Among about 57,000 distinct CDR3 sequences listed, approximately 26% were seen once. The sequenced material came from tumor-infiltrating Tregs sorted from the breast tumor. These receptors were collected from a female donor with breast cancer. Each CDR3 is given with its conserved first and last residue. A D gene is named only where the DNA matches it firmly. Rows give clone size only sometimes, using once, few, many, or a class for an expanded clone.

TRBV6-1,TRBD1,many,TRBJ2-6,TGTGCCAGCAGGGACAGGGCCGGGGCCAACGTCCTGACTTTC,CASRDRAGANVLTF
TRBV11-1,TRBD1,-,TRBJ2-7,TGTGCCAGCAGTTCACGCGGGACAGGGGCCTACAAGCAGTACTTC,CASSSRGTGAYKQYF
TRBV3-1,TRBD2,-,TRBJ2-1,TGTGCCAGCAGCCAAGCCGGACTAGCGGGAGCGGACAATGAGCAGTTCTTC,CASSQAGLAGADNEQFF
TRBV5-1,TRBD1,-,TRBJ2-1,TGCGCCAGCAGCGGGGCCGATGGACAGGGGGTCTACAATGAGCAGTTCTTC,CASSGADGQGVYNEQFF
TRBV20-1,TRBD2,many,TRBJ2-3,TGCAGTGCTCACGTGCCGGGAGGCCCCGATACGCAGTATTTT,CSAHVPGGPDTQYF
TRBV20-1,-,many,TRBJ2-4,TGCAGTGCTAGAGATTTCGGCACGGCAGGGGTCGACAATCAGTACTTC,CSARDFGTAGVDNQYF
TRBV4-1,-,many,TRBJ2-7,TGCGCCAGCAGCCAAGACCCGGGGGGCCTTGCCTACGAGCAGTACTTC,CASSQDPGGLAYEQYF
TRBV5-4,-,-,TRBJ2-7,TGTGCCAGCACCTTGGACGGTTACGAGCAGTACTTC,CASTLDGYEQYF
TRBV6-1,-,few,TRBJ1-5,TGTGCCAGCAGTGAGTTTCAAGGGGGCAATCAGCCCCAGCATTTT,CASSEFQGGNQPQHF
TRBV4-2,TRBD1,few,TRBJ1-1,TGTGCCAGCAGCCAAGTAGGGGGCGATGGGGCCACTGAAGCTTTCTTT,CASSQVGGDGATEAFF
TRBV3-1,-,few,TRBJ2-6,TGTGCCAGCAGCCACTCCTCAAGCGGTCTCTCTGGGGCCAACGTCCTGACTTTC,CASSHSSSGLSGANVLTF
TRBV5-1,TRBD2,-,TRBJ2-2,TGCGCCAGCAGCATAGGCGGGAGTTCGACCGGGGAGCTGTTTTTT,CASSIGGSSTGELFF
TRBV5-1,TRBD1,-,TRBJ2-3,TGCGCCAGCAGACAGAACCCTCCGGGACAGGGGTTAGCAGATACGCAGTATTTT,CASRQNPPGQGLADTQYF
TRBV6-1,-,-,TRBJ2-1,TGTGCCAGCATCTTAGGGTCATCCTACAATGAGCAGTTCTTC,CASILGSSYNEQFF
TRBV4-3,-,few,TRBJ1-5,TGCGCCAGCAGCCAAGATTTTGGTTCGCCCCAGCATTTT,CASSQDFGSPQHF
TRBV7-3,TRBD1,medium-sized,TRBJ1-1,TGTGCCAGCAGCTTAGACAGGGTTCCGAACACTGAAGCTTTCTTT,CASSLDRVPNTEAFF
TRBV10-2,TRBD2,few,TRBJ2-3,TGCGCCAGCAGTGACGGCGGGGGGGCCACAGATACGCAGTATTTT,CASSDGGGATDTQYF
TRBV6-5,-,many,TRBJ1-6,TGTGCCAGCAGGGTAACCGGCCGGGGCTCCTATAATTCACCCCTCCACTTT,CASRVTGRGSYNSPLHF
TRBV2,TRBD1,few,TRBJ1-1,TGTGCCAGCAGTAATCAGGGGGTGGCCACTGAAGCTTTCTTT,CASSNQGVATEAFF
TRBV6-5,-,many,TRBJ2-7,TGTGCCAGCGCCGACAGGAGTAGCTCCTACGAGCAGTACTTC,CASADRSSSYEQYF
TRBV5-1,-,many,TRBJ2-4,TGCGCCAGCGGCGCGATATCGGCTGGCGGCATTCAGTACTTC,CASGAISAGGIQYF
TRBV5-1,-,once,TRBJ1-1,TGCGCCAGCAGATCAATTGGGGGTTTGAACACTGAAGCTTTCTTT,CASRSIGGLNTEAFF
TRBV10-3,TRBD2,-,TRBJ2-1,TGTGCCATCAGTGCCTACGGTGGGGGACTAGACTACAATGTGCAGTTCTTC,CAISAYGGGLDYNVQFF
TRBV12-3/TRBV12-4,-,many,TRBJ2-5,TGTGCCAGCAGAATTGTGGGTTCGGAGACCCAGTACTTC,CASRIVGSETQYF
TRBV7-9,-,few,TRBJ2-5,TGTGCCAGCAGCTCCCACAGGAATCAAGAGACCCAGTACTTC,CASSSHRNQETQYF
TRBV12-3/TRBV12-4,-,-,TRBJ1-4,TGTGCCAGCAGTTCCTTCTCACACGCAACTAATGAAAAACTGTTTTTT,CASSSFSHATNEKLFF
TRBV20-1,-,many,TRBJ2-1,TGCAGTGCTAGAGATCCCGAGGGGAGCTATGAGCAGTTCTTC,CSARDPEGSYEQFF
TRBV7-9,TRBD2,-,TRBJ2-3,TGTGCCAGCAGCCCCAGACGACTAGCGGGAGGGGCAGATACGCAGTATTTT,CASSPRRLAGGADTQYF
TRBV7-3,TRBD1,-,TRBJ2-1,TGTGCCAGCAGCCTATTAACAGGGGGTGAGCAGTTCTTC,CASSLLTGGEQFF
TRBV4-2,TRBD2,many,TRBJ2-3,TGTGCCAGCAGCCACGGGACTAGCGCGGATACGCAGTATTTT,CASSHGTSADTQYF
TRBV3-1,-,-,TRBJ2-3,TGTGCCAGCAGCCAAGAGGGAAGCACAGATACGCAGTATTTT,CASSQEGSTDTQYF
TRBV7-8,-,many,TRBJ2-7,TGTGCCAGCAGCTTGGCTAGCTTGCCCTACGAGCAGTACTTC,CASSLASLPYEQYF
TRBV7-8,-,many,TRBJ1-6,TGTGCCAGCAGCTTAGCGAGGCAGGGGAGCTCCTATAATTCACCCCTCCACTTT,CASSLARQGSSYNSPLHF
TRBV20-1,-,many,TRBJ2-7,TGCAGTGCTAAAACCTCACTAGGTTCCTACGAGCAGTACTTC,CSAKTSLGSYEQYF
TRBV9,TRBD2,once,TRBJ2-3,TGTGCCAGCAGCGGGCCGGGAGGGCCGACAGATACGCAGTATTTT,CASSGPGGPTDTQYF
TRBV6-1,TRBD2,-,TRBJ2-1,TGTACCAGCAGTGCAGCGGGGGATTACAACGAGCAGTTCTTC,CTSSAAGDYNEQFF
TRBV7-8,-,-,TRBJ1-1,TGTGCCAGCAGCTTAGCGCGCGGAGGGAACACTGAAGCTTTCTTT,CASSLARGGNTEAFF
TRBV9,-,-,TRBJ2-7,TGTGCCAGCAGCTCCCCCGGGACCGGCTACGAGCAGTACTTC,CASSSPGTGYEQYF
TRBV11-2,TRBD1,-,TRBJ1-2,TGTGCCAGCAGCTTATCGCAGGGGGCGCTTGGCTACACCTTC,CASSLSQGALGYTF
TRBV6-2/TRBV6-3,-,few,TRBJ2-1,TGTGCCAGCAGAGATAGCCAGACCTCCTACAATGAGCAGTTCTTC,CASRDSQTSYNEQFF
TRBV18,TRBD1,-,TRBJ1-5,TGTGCCAGCTCACCAATCGACAGGGGGCCCGATCAGCCCCAGCATTTT,CASSPIDRGPDQPQHF
TRBV7-9,TRBD2,-,TRBJ2-4,TGTGCCAGCAGCCCTAGCGGGGTGGGAAACATTCAGTACTTC,CASSPSGVGNIQYF
TRBV7-3,TRBD2,-,TRBJ2-1,TGTGCCAGCAGCTTAAGCGGGAGAGGTAATGAGCAGTTCTTC,CASSLSGRGNEQFF
TRBV6-1,TRBD1,medium-sized,TRBJ1-6,TGTGCCAGCAGCGAGACAGGGGACCATTCACCCCTCCACTTT,CASSETGDHSPLHF
TRBV7-9,TRBD2,-,TRBJ2-7,TGTGCCAGCAGCTACCCTGGGGTTGGAGCGGGAATTTGGGAGCAGTACTTC,CASSYPGVGAGIWEQYF
TRBV9,-,many,TRBJ1-2,TGTGCCAGCAGCCCTACCCCTGGGACGGCTTATGGCTACACCTTC,CASSPTPGTAYGYTF